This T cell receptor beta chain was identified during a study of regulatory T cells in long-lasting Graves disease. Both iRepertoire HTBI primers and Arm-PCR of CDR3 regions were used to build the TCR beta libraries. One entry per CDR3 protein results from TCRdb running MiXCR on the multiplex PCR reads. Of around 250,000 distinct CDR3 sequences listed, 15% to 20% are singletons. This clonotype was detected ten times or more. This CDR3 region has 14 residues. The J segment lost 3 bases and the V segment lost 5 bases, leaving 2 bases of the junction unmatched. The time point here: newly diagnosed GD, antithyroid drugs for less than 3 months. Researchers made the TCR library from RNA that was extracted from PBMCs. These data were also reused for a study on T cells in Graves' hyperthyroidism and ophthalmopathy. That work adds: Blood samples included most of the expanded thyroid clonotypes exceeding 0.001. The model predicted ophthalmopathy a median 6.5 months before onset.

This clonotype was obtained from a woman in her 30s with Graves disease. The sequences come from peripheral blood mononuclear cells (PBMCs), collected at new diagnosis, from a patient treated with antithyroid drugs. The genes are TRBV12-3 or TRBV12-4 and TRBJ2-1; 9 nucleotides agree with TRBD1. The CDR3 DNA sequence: TGTGCCAGCAGTACGGACAGGGGCTACAATGAGCAGTTCTTC. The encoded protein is CASSTDRGYNEQFF.